This TCR beta chain was identified during a study of T cell repertoires in cytomegalovirus infection. In the study overall: Recently described HLA-C-restricted plus well-studied HLA-B-restricted CMV epitopes were used. Public signatures in TCR beta pointed to CMV infection and matching HLA type.

This CDR3 contains 14 residues. V was cut by 5 bases and J by 4 bases, with 13 bases left in between. Germline CDR1 and CDR2: SGHAT and FQNNGV. MiXCR, run by TCRdb on the reads, gives a single entry per CDR3 protein. The sample carries under 200,000 distinct CDR3 sequences, less than 25% recorded once. This clonotype was observed a few times. Its antigen remains unknown. The material was CD8+ T cells from cultured PBMCs, obtained from culture after CMV antigen stimulation. The clonotype originates from a human donor in good health (CMV status not recorded). Some clones in this sample may be carry-over from other donors' samples. This chain uses TRBV11-2 with TRBJ2-3; weak D call: TRBD1 (6 bases). The CDR3 is CASSPGTIADTQYF. The CDR3 DNA reads TGTGCCAGCAGCCCCGGGACAATAGCAGATACGCAGTATTTT.